The clone carrying this T cell receptor beta chain was recorded a few times. Its specificity is unknown. The data stem from a study of T-cell memory formation after mild COVID-19. Study observations and caveats: Contracting CD4+ clones sat mainly in CM and EM; CD8+ in EMRA. Memory sampled before infection contained some responding clones, suggesting cross-reactive memory joined.

5'RACE primed at constant segments yielded TCR alpha and TCR beta cDNA libraries bearing sample barcodes and UMIs. Each CDR3 protein is one row after TCRdb ran MiXCR on the 5' RACE reads. The sample gives roughly 410,000 distinct CDR3 sequences, approximately 25% of which show up once; around 8.1% is in the top ten. Trimming cost V 5 bases and J 2 bases, with 13 bases left between them. The V gene's germline CDR1 is SGHRS and CDR2 YFSETQ. The CDR3 consists of 14 residues. Sequenced input: PBMCs or a T cell subset sorted from them (not recorded which). The chain is built from TRBV5-1 and TRBJ1-1; possibly TRBD1 for D (6 bases). The sequence was collected from an adult woman who had mild COVID-19 (a few samples of this study predate the infection). Cell type and time point are not known. The CDR3 bases are TGCGCCAGCAGTTCCGGGACACATAACACTGAAGCTTTCTTT. Protein product: CASSSGTHNTEAFF. Full variable domain (outside the CDR3, taken from reference TRBV5-1 and TRBJ1-1): KAGVTQTPRYLIKTRGQQVTLSCSPISGHRSVSWYQQTPGQGLQFLFEYFSETQRNKGNFPGRFSGRQFSNSRSEMNVSTLELGDSALYLCASSSGTHNTEAFFGQGTRLTVV.